Listed here are 27 T cell receptor gamma chains from one sample, sequenced in a study of gamma-delta chains in newborns, infants, children. TCRdb re-called the reads through CATT. Among thousands of gamma-chain clones listed, around 40% were seen once. The sequencing sample was made of blood. The receptors shown here come from a child who was a newborn, infant or young child, either healthy, febrile or measles-vaccinated (not recorded which).

This clone was counted between two and nine times. This chain connects TRGV8 to TRGJP1. The CDR3 is 12 residues long. Germline V gene lookup returns CDR1 VENAVY and CDR2 YDSYNSRV. J was trimmed by 8 bases and V by 5 bases; bases with no gene match: 5. CDR3 protein: CATWACGWFKIF. CDR3 nucleotides: TGTGCCACCTGGGCCTGCGGTTGGTTCAAGATATTT.

The rearrangement joins TRGV2 to TRGJ1 or TRGJ2. TCRdb records no J gene; here it was assigned by comparing the DNA to germline. The CDR3 runs 11 residues. From germline, CDR1 is EGSNGY and CDR2 YDSYNSKV. Trimming at V came to 0 bases and at J to 9 bases, leaving 2 bases not matched to a gene. CDR3: CATWDGSKKLF. In nucleotides, the CDR3 is TGTGCCACCTGGGACGGGTCTAAGAAACTCTTT.

A remark on this clone: At one end the junction does not follow the germline gene, possibly because of a read error. The chain employs TRGV2 and TRGJ1 or TRGJ2. Assignment of the J gene here rests on matching the DNA to germline, because TCRdb gives none. Germline CDR1 reads EGSNGY; CDR2 reads YDSYNSKV. This CDR3 is 11 amino acids long. CDR3 in amino acids: CATGDGRVKLF. Written as DNA, the CDR3 is TGTGCCACCGGGGACGGGCGGGTGAAACTCTTT.

Worth noting for this clone: Additional DNA sequences in this sample encode the identical CDR3. The chain joins TRGV3 to TRGJ1 or TRGJ2. TCRdb gives no J gene; it was assigned here by matching the DNA to germline. The V segment lost 0 bases and the J segment 6 bases; nucleotides outside the gene matches: 5. Germline CDR1 reads VTNTFY; CDR2 reads YDVSTARD (reference sequence). CDR3 length: 13 residues. This chain's CDR3 is CATWDRPGYKKLF. The DNA for the CDR3 is TGTGCCACCTGGGACAGGCCTGGTTATAAGAAACTCTTT.

The chain employs TRGV3 and TRGJ1 or TRGJ2. In the absence of a J gene in TCRdb, the DNA was matched to germline to assign it here. CDR3 length: 12 residues. CDR1 and CDR2 from the germline V gene are VTNTFY and YDVSTARD (reference sequence). V shed 5 bases, J shed 4 bases, and the junction held 5 bases outside the gene matches. The CDR3 reads CATWGLYYKKLF. The CDR3, as DNA: TGTGCCACCTGGGGACTCTATTATAAGAAACTCTTT.

The chain combines TRGV9 with TRGJ1 or TRGJ2. TCRdb carries no J gene annotation; the J gene was assigned here by matching the DNA with germline. The CDR3 is 14 amino acids. CDR1 GITISATS and CDR2 ISYDGTV come from the germline V gene (reference sequence). J gave up 0 bases and V 3 bases, and 5 bases lay outside the gene matches. Here the CDR3 DNA reads TGTGCCTTGTGGGAGAATGAGAATTATTATAAGAAACTCTTT. It specifies CALWENENYYKKLF.

Remarks on this clone: This CDR3 is also generated by other DNA sequences in the sample. Called V gene: TRGV4; the J gene was not called. Germline V gene data show CDR1 as EGSTGY and CDR2 as YDSYTSSV. The CDR3 loop spans 15 amino acids. In nucleotides, the CDR3 is TGTGCCACCTGGGATGGCCCCTACCCTTATTATAAGAAACTATTT. Translating it yields CATWDGPYPYYKKLF.

V gene TRGV2 combines with J gene TRGJP1. After removal of 6 bases from V and 6 bases from J, the junction contained 7 bases not matched to a gene. This CDR3 has 13 residues. Per germline, CDR1 EGSNGY and CDR2 YDSYNSKV. The CDR3 reads CATWPNPGWFKIF. CDR3 DNA: TGTGCCACCTGGCCAAACCCTGGTTGGTTCAAGATATTT.

A word on this clone: This may be a read error, as it is one base from a much larger clone. The chain is built from TRGV8 and TRGJ1 or TRGJ2. The J gene is not listed in TCRdb, so it was assigned here from a DNA match to germline. The V and J ends lost 5 bases and 6 bases, in that order; junction bases with no gene match: 4. Germline assignment: CDR1 VENAVY and CDR2 YDSYNSRV. CDR3 length equals 11 residues. The DNA of the CDR3 is TGTGCCACCTGGGGTGCTTATAAGAAACTCTTT. This gives the protein CATWGAYKKLF.

The chain uses TRGV8 and TRGJ1 or TRGJ2. CDR1 VENAVY and CDR2 YDSYNSRV come from the germline V gene. CDR3 length: 12 residues. V trimming: 1 base; J trimming: 7 bases; junction bases outside the gene matches: 4. The CDR3 sequence is CATWDRGYKKLF. In DNA form, the CDR3 reads TGTGCCACCTGGGATAGAGGCTATAAGAAACTCTTT.

This clone has more than one count but fewer than ten. The chain carries TRGV3 and TRGJ1 or TRGJ2. Because TCRdb records no J gene, it was assigned here through a match of the DNA to germline. The germline V gene has CDR1 VTNTFY and CDR2 YDVSTARD (reference sequence). This CDR3 has 14 residues. J lost 0 bases, V lost 0 bases, and 2 bases had no gene match. The CDR3 nucleotides are TGTGCCACCTGGGACAGGCTGAATTATTATAAGAAACTCTTT. Protein: CATWDRLNYYKKLF.

This clone occurred a few times. This sample also contains other DNA sequences that code for the same CDR3. J is TRGJ1 or TRGJ2 and V is TRGV9. Here the J gene was assigned by germline matching of the DNA, as TCRdb has none. Trimming took 0 bases from V and 6 from J; bases not matched to a gene: 5. The CDR3 consists of 13 residues. Germline values: CDR1 GITISATS, CDR2 ISYDGTV (reference sequence). The CDR3 coding sequence is TGTGCCTTGTGGGAGGTGAGGGGTTATAAGAAACTCTTT. It specifies CALWEVRGYKKLF.

This clone was counted once. The rearrangement joins TRGV3 to TRGJP2. Here the J gene was assigned by germline matching of the DNA, as TCRdb has none. The CDR3 consists of 16 residues. Trimming at V came to 3 bases and at J to 6 bases, leaving 13 bases not matched to a gene. The germline V gene has CDR1 VTNTFY and CDR2 YDVSTARD (reference sequence). The CDR3 loop is CATWDPPPTGDWIKTF. The CDR3 DNA is TGTGCCACCTGGGACCCCCCCCCCACGGGTGATTGGATCAAGACGTTT.

This clone was seen only a few times. This chain connects TRGV8 to TRGJ1 or TRGJ2. Since TCRdb gives no J gene, matching the DNA to germline was used here to assign it. Trimming removed 2 bases from V and 10 bases from J; junction bases left unmatched: 5. This CDR3 is built from 11 residues. CDR1 is VENAVY and CDR2 is YDSYNSRV in the germline V gene. CDR3 protein: CATWDKPKKLF. The CDR3 DNA is TGTGCCACCTGGGATAAGCCCAAGAAACTCTTT.

On this clone: Other DNA sequences in the same sample also yield this CDR3. The chain uses TRGV4 and TRGJ1 or TRGJ2. Here the J gene was assigned by germline matching of the DNA, as TCRdb has none. Germline V gene sequence: CDR1 EGSTGY, CDR2 YDSYTSSV. This CDR3 is built from 15 residues. V gave up 2 bases and J gave up 4 bases; unmatched junction bases: 11. CDR3 DNA sequence: TGTGCCACCTGGGATGAGGCTGTATACTATTATAAGAAACTCTTT. Its protein product is CATWDEAVYYYKKLF.

Details on this clone: This sample includes further DNA sequences coding for the same CDR3. The chain links TRGV5 to TRGJ1 or TRGJ2. The V gene end was trimmed by 0 bases and the J gene end by 4 bases; junction bases not matched to a gene: 3. Germline CDR1 and CDR2: VINAFY and YDVSNSKD. This CDR3 spans 13 amino acids. The CDR3 sequence: CATWDRLYYKKLF. The CDR3 nucleotides are TGTGCCACCTGGGACAGGCTCTATTATAAGAAACTCTTT.

As concerns this clone: The sample carries other DNA sequences with the same CDR3. The J gene went uncalled, whereas the V gene is TRGV2. The CDR3 extends over 11 amino acids. CDR1 and CDR2 from the germline V gene are EGSNGY and YDSYNSKV. CDR3 coding DNA: TGTGCCACCTGGGACGGGCGATGGAAGCTCTTT. The encoded protein is CATWDGRWKLF.

This chain joins TRGV3 and TRGJ1 or TRGJ2. TCRdb records no J gene; here it was assigned by comparing the DNA to germline. V gave up 2 bases and J gave up 4 bases; unmatched junction bases: 5. Germline CDR1 and CDR2: VTNTFY and YDVSTARD (reference sequence). This CDR3 is 13 amino acids long. The CDR3 spells CATWDTSYYKKLF. CDR3 sequence (DNA): TGTGCCACCTGGGACACCTCATATTATAAGAAACTCTTT.

V gene TRGV3 combines with J gene TRGJ1 or TRGJ2. The J gene, absent from TCRdb, was called here by matching the DNA to germline. The CDR3 totals 13 residues. V lost 2 bases to trimming and J lost 4 bases; unmatched junction nucleotides: 5. Germline CDR1 reads VTNTFY; CDR2 reads YDVSTARD (reference sequence). The CDR3 DNA follows: TGTGCCACCTGGGACAATATCTATTATAAGAAACTCTTT. Residues: CATWDNIYYKKLF.

The V and J genes are TRGV5 and TRGJ1 or TRGJ2. TCRdb supplies no J gene; here it was assigned by aligning the nucleotide sequence to germline. CDR1 is VINAFY and CDR2 is YDVSNSKD in the germline V gene. This CDR3 is built from 13 residues. V shed 0 bases and J 4 bases; nucleotides not matched to a gene: 3. CDR3 nucleotides: TGTGCCACCTGGGACAGGCAATATTATAAGAAACTCTTT. Protein product: CATWDRQYYKKLF.

This clone was observed once. Its ends do not fully match the called genes, so a read error is possible. V usage is TRGV4 and J usage is TRGJ1 or TRGJ2. Since TCRdb gives no J gene, matching the DNA to germline was used here to assign it. This CDR3 is 12 amino acids long. CDR1 is EGSTGY and CDR2 is YDSYTSSV in the germline V gene. CDR3: CASWPNYYKKLF. CDR3 DNA: TGTGCCTCCTGGCCGAATTATTATAAGAAACTCTTT.

Details on this clone: Other nucleotide sequences in the sample specify the same CDR3. The rearrangement links TRGV3 to TRGJP2. TCRdb supplies no J gene; here it was assigned by aligning the nucleotide sequence to germline. CDR1 and CDR2 from the germline V gene are VTNTFY and YDVSTARD (reference sequence). With 0 bases clipped from V and 8 bases from J, the junction kept 6 bases outside the gene matches. The CDR3 sequence is 14 residues long. The CDR3 sequence is CATWDRRWDWIKTF. CDR3 coding DNA: TGTGCCACCTGGGACAGGCGTTGGGATTGGATCAAGACGTTT.

Of note for this clone: Additional DNA sequences in this sample encode the identical CDR3. The chain links TRGV3 to TRGJ1 or TRGJ2. TCRdb offers no J gene call, so here the DNA was matched to germline to obtain one. Germline lookup yields CDR1 VTNTFY and CDR2 YDVSTARD (reference sequence). The CDR3 is made up of 12 amino acids. Trimming took 3 bases from V and 4 from J; bases not matched to a gene: 3. The CDR3 DNA reads as TGTGCCACCTGGGACGGGTATTATAAGAAACTCTTT. Protein sequence: CATWDGYYKKLF.

A word on this clone: One junction end disagrees with the germline gene, perhaps due to a read error. V is TRGV3 and J is TRGJ1 or TRGJ2. The J gene is not listed in TCRdb, so it was assigned here from a DNA match to germline. Germline lookup yields CDR1 VTNTFY and CDR2 YDVSTARD (reference sequence). The CDR3 sequence is 13 residues long. As DNA, the CDR3 is TGTGCCACCTGGAACAGGCCGCACTATAAGAAACTCTTT. This translates into CATWNRPHYKKLF.

The V call is TRGV3, the J call TRGJ1 or TRGJ2. TCRdb does not report a J gene; here it was assigned by matching the DNA to germline references. The CDR3 length is 13 residues. With V trimmed by 3 bases and J by 4 bases, 6 bases remained unmatched. Germline values: CDR1 VTNTFY, CDR2 YDVSTARD (reference sequence). This chain's CDR3 is CATWDAGYYKKLF. CDR3 in DNA: TGTGCCACCTGGGACGCGGGATATTATAAGAAACTCTTT.

This rearrangement joins TRGV4 to TRGJ1 or TRGJ2. The J gene is absent in TCRdb and was assigned here via DNA matching to germline. The CDR3 is 12 residues long. The trim removed 0 bases at V and 4 bases at J, leaving 0 bases unmatched. Germline V gives CDR1 EGSTGY, CDR2 YDSYTSSV. The CDR3 coding sequence is TGTGCCACCTGGGATGGGTATTATAAGAAACTCTTT. Translation: CATWDGYYKKLF.

The V call is TRGV5, the J call TRGJ1 or TRGJ2. TCRdb is silent on the J gene; assignment here came from matching the DNA to germline. J was trimmed by 7 bases and V by 3 bases; bases with no gene match: 6. The CDR3 runs 12 residues. Germline CDR1 VINAFY, CDR2 YDVSNSKD. CDR3 coding DNA: TGTGCCACCTGGGACCGTGGGTATAAGAAACTCTTT. Translated: CATWDRGYKKLF.